The text below deals with one TCR beta chain. Antigen: not known. The data originate from a study of post-analysis software for immune sequencing data. The study's findings and limits: Normalized Chao1 diversity was significantly lower in multiple sclerosis patients than in controls. A handful of TRBV segments were more frequent in patients than controls; TRBV5-6, TRBV5-1 and TRBV20-1 belonged to this group.

CDR1 and CDR2 from the germline V gene are SGHVS and FNYEAQ. CDR3 length: 17 amino acids. The V and J ends lost 5 bases and 3 bases, in that order; junction bases with no gene match: 10. The authors incorporated unique molecular identifiers into the TCR beta cDNA libraries. TCRdb independently ran MiXCR on the PCR reads; one entry per CDR3 protein. Of around 770,000 distinct CDR3 sequences in the sample, just over 45% were seen once. Sequencing input: blood. The V gene is TRBV7-6, the J gene TRBJ2-1; 10 nucleotides agree with TRBD2. The sequence came from a girl aged 10-17 years with multiple sclerosis. In DNA form, the CDR3 reads TGTGCCAGCAGCCTCAAAGTTTCTAGCGGGAGCTACAATGAGCAGTTCTTC. Translation: CASSLKVSSGSYNEQFF.